The 22 T cell receptor beta chains reported below all come from one sample, sequenced in a study of CD8 T cells in Susac syndrome. It was with random hexamers that roughly 0.45 to 1 ug RNA was reverse transcribed. TCRdb analysed the immunoSEQ multiplex PCR reads with MiXCR anew, one entry per CDR3 protein. The sample consists of nearly 200,000 distinct CDR3 sequences, about 96% of them appearing once. The source material was CD4+ T cells from PBMCs. Receptors originate from a human donor with multiple sclerosis.

J is TRBJ2-2 and V is TRBV30, with 11 bases fitting TRBD1. In germline, CDR1 is GTSNPN, CDR2 SVGIG (reference sequence). The J segment lost 7 bases and the V segment lost 3 bases, leaving 4 bases of the junction unmatched. This CDR3 has 14 residues. Here the CDR3 DNA reads TGTGCCTGGAGAGGACAGGGGGCTATCGGGGAGCTGTTTTTT. This translates into CAWRGQGAIGELFF.

V and J are TRBV18 and TRBJ2-1, with TRBD1 as a possible D gene (5 bases). The germline V gene encodes CDR1 KGHSH and CDR2 LQKENI. The CDR3 spans 11 residues. Deletions cut 6 bases from V and 9 bases from J, with 9 bases between. The CDR3 is CASSPDSEQFF. DNA of the CDR3: TGTGCCAGCTCGCCCGACAGTGAGCAGTTCTTC.

V gene TRBV20-1 combines with J gene TRBJ2-7; D remains unclear. Germline V gene sequence: CDR1 DFQATT, CDR2 SNEGSKA (reference sequence). V shed 2 bases and J shed 3 bases, with 14 bases lying between them. The CDR3 runs to 14 residues. The CDR3: CSARFRNILYEQYF. The CDR3 DNA sequence: TGCAGTGCTAGATTCCGAAACATTCTCTACGAGCAGTACTTC.

In nucleotides, the CDR3 is TGTGCCAGTAGTGTCATACTCAATGAGCAGTTCTTC. Protein: CASSVILNEQFF. This chain uses TRBV19 with TRBJ2-1; D remains ambiguous. The V and J ends lost 5 bases and 6 bases respectively, with 8 bases between them. The CDR3 has 12 residues. Germline lookup yields CDR1 LNHDA and CDR2 SQIVND (reference sequence).

This clonotype was seen just once. The chain links TRBV6-2 or TRBV6-3 to TRBJ1-6; D remains ambiguous. Germline lookup yields CDR1 MNHEY and CDR2 SVGEGT. The V gene lost 10 bases and the J gene lost 10 bases, with 17 bases spanning the gap. This CDR3 comprises 13 residues. The CDR3 sequence is CATRFREGSPLHF. The CDR3 DNA sequence: TGTGCCACTCGGTTTAGGGAAGGCTCACCCCTCCACTTT.

The chain recombines TRBV18 with TRBJ2-6; D uncertain. The CDR3 spans 15 residues. Germline V gene lookup returns CDR1 KGHSH and CDR2 LQKENI. The ends were cut back, 2 bases at V and 0 bases at J, with 5 bases in the middle. The CDR3 reads CASSPNYSGANVLTF. The CDR3 DNA sequence: TGTGCCAGCTCACCAAACTACTCTGGGGCCAACGTCCTGACTTTC. Looking up the rest from reference TRBV18 and TRBJ2-6 gives the full variable domain: NAGVMQNPRHLVRRRGQEARLRCSPMKGHSHVYWYRQLPEEGLKFMVYLQKENIIDESGMPKERFSAEFPKEGPSILRIQQVVRGDSAAYFCASSPNYSGANVLTFGAGSRLTVL.

The chain recombines TRBV2 with TRBJ2-1; TRBD1 matches 7 bases. The CDR3 is 20 amino acids. The V gene's germline CDR1 is SNHLY and CDR2 FYNNEI. The J segment lost 0 bases and the V segment lost 6 bases, leaving 20 bases of the junction unmatched. CDR3 sequence (DNA): TGTGCCAGCAGATACCCTGGACAGGCTAGTTTTACAAACTCCTACAATGAGCAGTTCTTC. This codes for CASRYPGQASFTNSYNEQFF.

The rearrangement links TRBV13 to TRBJ2-5; possible D gene TRBD1, 5 bases. There are 15 residues in the CDR3. Trimming took off 5 bases at V and 5 bases at J, with 18 bases between the two ends. The germline CDR1 and CDR2 sequences are PRHDT and FYEKMQ (reference sequence). CDR3 residues: CASSAIQGRGETQYF. The CDR3 coding sequence is TGTGCCAGCAGCGCGATTCAGGGAAGAGGCGAGACCCAGTACTTC.

The genes are TRBV5-4 and TRBJ2-7; D is uncertain. This CDR3 is built from 15 residues. V lost 0 bases and J lost 3, with 13 bases in between. Germline V gene sequence: CDR1 SGHNT, CDR2 YYREEE (reference sequence). The CDR3 reads CASSLGYADLYEQYF. For the CDR3, the DNA is TGTGCCAGCAGCTTGGGTTACGCGGATCTCTACGAGCAGTACTTC.

J is TRBJ2-7 and V is TRBV11-2; 7 bases match TRBD2. Germline V lookup: CDR1 SGHAT, CDR2 FQNNGV. The CDR3 runs to 15 residues. J was trimmed by 2 bases and V by 2 bases; bases with no gene match: 6. In DNA form, the CDR3 reads TGTGCCAGCAGCTTACTCGGGAGGCCCCCCTACGAGCAGTACTTC. This encodes CASSLLGRPPYEQYF. Using reference TRBV11-2 and TRBJ2-7 for the parts outside the CDR3, the full variable domain is EAGVAQSPRYKIIEKRQSVAFWCNPISGHATLYWYQQILGQGPKLLIQFQNNGVVDDSQLPKDRFSAERLKGVDSTLKIQPAKLEDSAVYLCASSLLGRPPYEQYFGPGTRLTVT.

V and J are TRBV5-1 and TRBJ1-1; D is undetermined. The CDR3 is 13 amino acids. The germline CDR1 and CDR2 sequences are SGHRS and YFSETQ. V was clipped by 1 base and J by 1 base, with 5 bases between them. CDR3 region: CASSLSQNTEAFF. The CDR3 DNA follows: TGCGCCAGCAGCTTGTCCCAGAACACTGAAGCTTTCTTT.

V gene TRBV15 combines with J gene TRBJ2-3; possibly TRBD1 or TRBD2 for D (5 bases each). The CDR3 is made up of 14 amino acids. Germline CDR1 reads LNHNV; CDR2 reads YYDKDF (reference sequence). Deletions cut 8 bases from V and 0 bases from J, with 12 bases between. The CDR3 nucleotides are TGTGCCACCTTTCGGGGCGGTAGCACAGATACGCAGTATTTT. Translation: CATFRGGSTDTQYF.

J is TRBJ2-1 and V is TRBV11-2, with D possibly being TRBD1 (5 bases). The ends were cut back, 5 bases at V and 5 bases at J, with 13 bases in the middle. Germline V gene sequence: CDR1 SGHAT, CDR2 FQNNGV. The CDR3 runs to 14 residues. The DNA of the CDR3 is TGTGCCAGCAGCCCAGGGCCCAACGACAATGAGCAGTTCTTC. Its protein is CASSPGPNDNEQFF.

The rearrangement links TRBV4-2 to TRBJ1-2; D not certain. Germline V lookup: CDR1 LGHNA, CDR2 YNFKEQ. The V and J ends lost 4 bases and 2 bases respectively, with 11 bases between them. The CDR3 consists of 14 residues. CDR3 nucleotides: TGTGCCAGCAGCCGAACCGGGAAGAACTATGGCTACACCTTC. Translating it yields CASSRTGKNYGYTF.

This CDR3 is CSVEDRGTGAGYYGYTF. CDR3 nucleotides: TGCAGCGTTGAAGACAGGGGAACGGGTGCTGGGTACTATGGCTACACCTTC. This sequence joins TRBV29-1 and TRBJ1-2, with a weak D call TRBD1 (6 bases). Germline V gene data show CDR1 as SQVTM and CDR2 as ANQGSEA. CDR3 length: 17 amino acids. The V gene lost 0 bases and the J gene lost 3 bases, with 20 bases spanning the gap.

The rearrangement uses TRBV14 and TRBJ1-1; 8 bases map to TRBD1. Unmatched junction bases numbered 8, after V lost 4 bases and J lost 1 base. This CDR3 contains 16 residues. CDR1 is SGHDN and CDR2 is FVKESK in the germline V gene. This CDR3 reads CASSRNRGVRNTEAFF. For the CDR3, the DNA is TGTGCCAGCAGCCGGAACAGGGGGGTGAGGAACACTGAAGCTTTCTTT. Supplemented by reference TRBV14 and TRBJ1-1, the full variable domain reads EAGVTQFPSHSVIEKGQTVTLRCDPISGHDNLYWYRRVMGKEIKFLLHFVKESKQDESGMPNNRFLAERTGGTYSTLKVQPAELEDSGVYFCASSRNRGVRNTEAFFGQGTRLTVV.

This chain's CDR3 is CASSGGTGYAEQYF. The DNA of the CDR3 is TGTGCCAGCAGTGGCGGGACAGGGTATGCCGAGCAGTACTTC. The chain recombines TRBV25-1 with TRBJ2-7; the match to TRBD1 covers 9 bases. V gave up 4 bases and J gave up 6 bases; unmatched junction bases: 7. CDR1 is MGHDK and CDR2 is SYGVNS in the germline V gene. This CDR3 has 14 amino acids.

V and J are TRBV3-1 and TRBJ1-1; D gene uncertain. CDR3 size: 14 residues. V was cut by 1 base and J by 5 bases, with 11 bases left in between. Germline V lookup: CDR1 LGHDT, CDR2 YNNKEL (reference sequence). This CDR3 reads CASSQGHTVTEAFF. Written as DNA, the CDR3 is TGTGCCAGCAGCCAAGGTCATACAGTTACTGAAGCTTTCTTT.

The chain links TRBV29-1 to TRBJ2-7; TRBD1 is a possible D gene (6 bases). The CDR3 runs 14 residues. V lost 1 base to trimming and J lost 2 bases, with 12 bases between them. Germline assignment: CDR1 SQVTM and CDR2 ANQGSEA. The CDR3 coding sequence is TGCAGCGTTGAAGGGGACACTGGACCCTACGAGCAGTACTTC. It specifies CSVEGDTGPYEQYF.

The chain combines TRBV5-1 with TRBJ2-7; D perhaps matches TRBD1 (5 bases). The CDR3 extends over 17 amino acids. Trimming removed 0 bases from V and 0 bases from J, with 16 bases in between. Germline V gene data show CDR1 as SGHRS and CDR2 as YFSETQ. The CDR3 region is CASSLGARAVSSYEQYF. Written as DNA, the CDR3 is TGCGCCAGCAGCTTGGGGGCCAGGGCGGTGAGCTCCTACGAGCAGTACTTC.

V usage is TRBV12-3 or TRBV12-4 and J usage is TRBJ1-1; 8 bases align to TRBD1. The CDR3 is 13 amino acids. The junction had 4 bases not matched to a gene; V was cut back by 3 bases and J by 7 bases. CDR3 sequence (DNA): TGTGCCAGCAGTTTGACGGGGACAGGTGAAGCTTTCTTT. Protein sequence: CASSLTGTGEAFF.

This chain joins TRBV18 and TRBJ2-7; the match to TRBD1 covers 8 bases. The trim removed 3 bases at V and 4 bases at J, leaving 11 bases unmatched. This CDR3 spans 16 amino acids. Germline values: CDR1 KGHSH, CDR2 LQKENI. CDR3 amino acids: CASSPGKDRVPYEQYF. CDR3 coding DNA: TGTGCCAGCTCACCGGGAAAGGACAGGGTACCATACGAGCAGTACTTC. Full variable domain (remainder filled in from reference TRBV18 and TRBJ2-7): NAGVMQNPRHLVRRRGQEARLRCSPMKGHSHVYWYRQLPEEGLKFMVYLQKENIIDESGMPKERFSAEFPKEGPSILRIQQVVRGDSAAYFCASSPGKDRVPYEQYFGPGTRLTVT.